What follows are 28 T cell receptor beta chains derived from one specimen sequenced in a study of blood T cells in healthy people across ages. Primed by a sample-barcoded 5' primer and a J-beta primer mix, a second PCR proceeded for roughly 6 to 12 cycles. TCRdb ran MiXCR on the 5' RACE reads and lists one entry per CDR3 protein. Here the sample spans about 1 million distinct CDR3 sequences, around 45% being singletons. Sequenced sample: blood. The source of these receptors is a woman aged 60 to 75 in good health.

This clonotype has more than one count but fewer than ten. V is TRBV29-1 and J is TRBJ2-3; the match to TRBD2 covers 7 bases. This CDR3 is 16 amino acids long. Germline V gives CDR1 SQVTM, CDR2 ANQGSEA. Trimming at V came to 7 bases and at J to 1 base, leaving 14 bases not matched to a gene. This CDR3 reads CSAAFLAGAGTDTQYF. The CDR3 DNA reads TGCAGCGCCGCTTTTCTTGCGGGAGCGGGCACAGATACGCAGTATTTT.

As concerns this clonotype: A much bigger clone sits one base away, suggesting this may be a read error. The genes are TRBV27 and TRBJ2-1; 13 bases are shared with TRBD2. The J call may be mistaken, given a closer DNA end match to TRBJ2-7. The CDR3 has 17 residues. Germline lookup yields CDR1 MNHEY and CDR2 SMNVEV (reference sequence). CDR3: CASSSRLAGGSYNEQYF. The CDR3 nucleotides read TGTGCCAGCAGTTCCCGACTAGCGGGAGGCTCCTACAATGAGCAGTACTTC.

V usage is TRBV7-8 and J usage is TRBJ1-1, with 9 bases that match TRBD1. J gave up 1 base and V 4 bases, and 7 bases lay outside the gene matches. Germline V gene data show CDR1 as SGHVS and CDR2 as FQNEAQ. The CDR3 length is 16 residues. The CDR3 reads CASSSNRGQGNTEAFF. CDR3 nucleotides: TGTGCCAGCAGCTCCAACAGGGGGCAAGGGAACACTGAAGCTTTCTTT.

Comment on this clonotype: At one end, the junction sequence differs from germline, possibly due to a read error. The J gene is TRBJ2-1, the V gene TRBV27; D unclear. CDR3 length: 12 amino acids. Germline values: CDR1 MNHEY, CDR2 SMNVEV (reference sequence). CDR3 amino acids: CASRTGYNGQFF. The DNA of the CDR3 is TGTGCCAGCAGGACTGGCTACAATGGGCAGTTCTTC.

The CDR3 protein is CASSRTTGGYEQYF. In DNA, the CDR3 is TGCGCCAGCAGCCGGACGACAGGGGGGTACGAGCAGTACTTC. This rearrangement joins TRBV4-1 to TRBJ2-7, with 9 bases lining up with TRBD1. V dropped 4 bases and J dropped 4; count of bases not matched to a gene: 5. This CDR3 comprises 14 residues. Looked up from germline, CDR1 is MGHRA and CDR2 is YSYEKL.

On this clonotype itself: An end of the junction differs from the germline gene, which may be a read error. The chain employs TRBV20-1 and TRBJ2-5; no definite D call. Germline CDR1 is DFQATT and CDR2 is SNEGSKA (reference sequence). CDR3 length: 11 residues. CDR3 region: CGARAKRPQYF. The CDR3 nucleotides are TGCGGTGCTAGAGCCAAGAGACCCCAGTACTTC.

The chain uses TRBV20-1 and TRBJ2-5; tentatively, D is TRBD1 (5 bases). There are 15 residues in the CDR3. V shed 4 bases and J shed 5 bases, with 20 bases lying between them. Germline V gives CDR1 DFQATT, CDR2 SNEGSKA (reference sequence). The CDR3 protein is CSAISSREVQETQYF. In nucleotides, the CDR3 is TGCAGTGCTATTTCGTCCAGGGAAGTTCAGGAGACCCAGTACTTC.

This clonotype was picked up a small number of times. DNA of the CDR3: TGCAGTGCTAGAGCCAAGGACAGTGAGGCCTACGAGCAGTACTTC. Translated: CSARAKDSEAYEQYF. The chain is built from TRBV20-1 and TRBJ2-7, with a possible D match to TRBD1 (6 bases). Between the trimmed V and J ends, which lost 1 base and 2 bases, there was a span of 15 bases. Germline V gene sequence: CDR1 DFQATT, CDR2 SNEGSKA (reference sequence). This CDR3 spans 15 amino acids.

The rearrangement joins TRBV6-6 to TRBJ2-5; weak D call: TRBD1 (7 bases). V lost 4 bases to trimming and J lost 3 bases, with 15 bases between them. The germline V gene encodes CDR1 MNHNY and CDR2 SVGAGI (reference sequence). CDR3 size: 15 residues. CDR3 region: CASSWGDSSEETQYF. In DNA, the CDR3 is TGTGCCAGCAGTTGGGGGGACAGCTCGGAAGAGACCCAGTACTTC.

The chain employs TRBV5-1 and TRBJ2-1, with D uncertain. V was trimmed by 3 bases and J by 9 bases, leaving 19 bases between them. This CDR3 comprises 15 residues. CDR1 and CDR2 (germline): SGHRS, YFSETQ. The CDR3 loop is CASSSEGLSVGEQFF. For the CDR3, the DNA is TGCGCCAGCAGCTCGGAAGGCCTATCGGTGGGTGAGCAGTTCTTC. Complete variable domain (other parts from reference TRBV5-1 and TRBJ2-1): KAGVTQTPRYLIKTRGQQVTLSCSPISGHRSVSWYQQTPGQGLQFLFEYFSETQRNKGNFPGRFSGRQFSNSRSEMNVSTLELGDSALYLCASSSEGLSVGEQFFGPGTRLTVL.

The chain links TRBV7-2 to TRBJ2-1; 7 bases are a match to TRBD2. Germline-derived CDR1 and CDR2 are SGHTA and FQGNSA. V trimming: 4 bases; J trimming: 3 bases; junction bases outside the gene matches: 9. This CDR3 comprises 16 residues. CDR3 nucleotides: TGTGCCAGCAGCTGGATGGTTAGCGGGTACTACAATGAGCAGTTCTTC. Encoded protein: CASSWMVSGYYNEQFF.

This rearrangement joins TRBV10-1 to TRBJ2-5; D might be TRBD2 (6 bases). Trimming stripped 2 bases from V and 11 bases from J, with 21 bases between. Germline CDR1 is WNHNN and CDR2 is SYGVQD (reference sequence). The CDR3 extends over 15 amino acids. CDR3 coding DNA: TGCGCCAGCAGTGAGCGGCGGGGACTGTACAATGAGCAGTACTTC. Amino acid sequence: CASSERRGLYNEQYF.

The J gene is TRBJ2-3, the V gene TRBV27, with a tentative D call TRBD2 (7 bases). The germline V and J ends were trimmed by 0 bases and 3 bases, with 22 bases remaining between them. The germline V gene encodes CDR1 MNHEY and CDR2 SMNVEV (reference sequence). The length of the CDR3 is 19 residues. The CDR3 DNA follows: TGTGCCAGCAGTTTATCGGGAAGGGGGGGGACTAAATTAACAGATACGCAGTATTTT. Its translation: CASSLSGRGGTKLTDTQYF.

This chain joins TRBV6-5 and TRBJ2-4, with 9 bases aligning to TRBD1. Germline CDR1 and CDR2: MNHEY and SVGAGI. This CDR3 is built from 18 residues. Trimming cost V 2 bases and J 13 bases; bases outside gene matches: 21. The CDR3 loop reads CASSYRLSGTGRYNEQYF. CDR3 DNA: TGTGCCAGCAGTTACCGTCTGTCCGGGACAGGGAGGTACAATGAGCAGTACTTC.

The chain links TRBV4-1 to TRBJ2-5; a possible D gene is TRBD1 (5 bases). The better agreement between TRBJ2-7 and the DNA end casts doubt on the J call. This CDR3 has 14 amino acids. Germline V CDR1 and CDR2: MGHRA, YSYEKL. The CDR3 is CASSQGLERGEQYF. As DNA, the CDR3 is TGCGCCAGCAGCCAAGGGCTAGAAAGGGGCGAGCAGTACTTC.

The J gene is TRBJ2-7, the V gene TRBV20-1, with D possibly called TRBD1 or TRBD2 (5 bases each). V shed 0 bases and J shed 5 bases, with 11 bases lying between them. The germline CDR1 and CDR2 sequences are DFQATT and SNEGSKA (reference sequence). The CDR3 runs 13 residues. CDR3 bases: TGCAGTGCTAGAGATCCGCAGGGACACGAGCAGTACTTC. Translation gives CSARDPQGHEQYF.

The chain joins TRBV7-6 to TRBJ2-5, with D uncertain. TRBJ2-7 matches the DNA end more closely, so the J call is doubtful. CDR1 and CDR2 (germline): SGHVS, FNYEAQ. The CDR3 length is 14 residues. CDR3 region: CASSPTVLVYEQYF. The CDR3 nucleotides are TGTGCCAGCAGCCCAACAGTTCTGGTCTACGAGCAGTACTTC.

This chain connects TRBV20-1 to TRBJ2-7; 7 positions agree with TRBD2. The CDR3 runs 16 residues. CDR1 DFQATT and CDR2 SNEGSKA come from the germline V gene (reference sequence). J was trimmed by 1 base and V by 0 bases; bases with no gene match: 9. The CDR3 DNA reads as TGCAGTGCTAGAGATCGGCCGCGCGGGAGTTCCTACGAGCAGTACTTC. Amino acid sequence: CSARDRPRGSSYEQYF.

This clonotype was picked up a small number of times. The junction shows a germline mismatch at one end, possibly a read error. The CDR3 sequence is CASSRDSNNGQFF. As DNA, the CDR3 is TGTGCCAGCAGCCGAGACTCCAACAATGGGCAGTTCTTC. This chain uses TRBV5-6 with TRBJ2-1; D unclear. Germline loops: CDR1 SGHDT, CDR2 YYEEEE. This CDR3 comprises 13 residues.

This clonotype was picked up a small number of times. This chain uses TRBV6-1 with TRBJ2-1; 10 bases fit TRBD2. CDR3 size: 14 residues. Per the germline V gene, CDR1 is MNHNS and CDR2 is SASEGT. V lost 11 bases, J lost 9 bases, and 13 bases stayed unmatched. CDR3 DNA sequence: TGTGCCGGCGCAGCGGGAGGGCCCCCTCGTGAGCAGTTCTTC. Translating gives CAGAAGGPPREQFF.

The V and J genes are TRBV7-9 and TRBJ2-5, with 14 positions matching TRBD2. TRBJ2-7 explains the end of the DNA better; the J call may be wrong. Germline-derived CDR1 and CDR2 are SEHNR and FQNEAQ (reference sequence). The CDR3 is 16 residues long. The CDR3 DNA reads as TGTGCCAGCAGCTTTGGACTAGCGGGGGGCTACTACGAGCAGTACTTC. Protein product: CASSFGLAGGYYEQYF.

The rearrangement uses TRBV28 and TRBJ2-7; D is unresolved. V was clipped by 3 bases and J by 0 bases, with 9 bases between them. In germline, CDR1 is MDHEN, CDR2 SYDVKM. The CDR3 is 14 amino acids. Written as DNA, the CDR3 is TGTGCCAGCAGTTTCCGTGAATTCTCCTACGAGCAGTACTTC. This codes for CASSFREFSYEQYF.

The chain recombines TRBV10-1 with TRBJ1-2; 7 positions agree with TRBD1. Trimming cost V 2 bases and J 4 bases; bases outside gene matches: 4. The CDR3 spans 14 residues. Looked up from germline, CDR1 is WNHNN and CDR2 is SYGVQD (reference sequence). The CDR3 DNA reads TGCGCCAGCAGTGAGAACGACAGGGCCTATGGCTACACCTTC. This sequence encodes CASSENDRAYGYTF.

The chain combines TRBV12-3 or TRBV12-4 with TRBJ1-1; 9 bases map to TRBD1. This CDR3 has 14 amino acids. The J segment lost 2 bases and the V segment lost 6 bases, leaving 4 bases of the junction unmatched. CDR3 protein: CASRPQGANTEAFF. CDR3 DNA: TGTGCCAGCAGGCCACAGGGGGCAAACACTGAAGCTTTCTTT.

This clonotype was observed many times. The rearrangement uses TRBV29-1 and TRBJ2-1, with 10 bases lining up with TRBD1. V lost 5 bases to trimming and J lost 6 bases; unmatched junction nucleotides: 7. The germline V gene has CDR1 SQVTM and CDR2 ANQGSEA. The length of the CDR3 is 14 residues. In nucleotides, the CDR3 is TGCAGCGTTATGGACAGGGGGTTAGGCAATGAGCAGTTCTTC. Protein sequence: CSVMDRGLGNEQFF.

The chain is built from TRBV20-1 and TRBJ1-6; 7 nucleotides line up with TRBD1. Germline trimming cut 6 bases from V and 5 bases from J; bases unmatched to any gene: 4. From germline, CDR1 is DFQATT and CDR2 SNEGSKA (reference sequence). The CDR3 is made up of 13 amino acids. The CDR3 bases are TGCAGTGCCCTGACAGGGAATAATTCACCCCTCCACTTT. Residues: CSALTGNNSPLHF.

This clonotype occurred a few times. CDR3 in amino acids: CSANGLAGQKTAYEQYF. DNA for the CDR3: TGCAGTGCCAACGGACTAGCGGGACAAAAGACAGCCTACGAGCAGTACTTC. This rearrangement joins TRBV20-1 to TRBJ2-7, with 12 bases aligning to TRBD2. J was trimmed by 2 bases and V by 6 bases; bases with no gene match: 14. CDR1 is DFQATT, CDR2 SNEGSKA, per germline (reference sequence). This CDR3 is 17 amino acids long.

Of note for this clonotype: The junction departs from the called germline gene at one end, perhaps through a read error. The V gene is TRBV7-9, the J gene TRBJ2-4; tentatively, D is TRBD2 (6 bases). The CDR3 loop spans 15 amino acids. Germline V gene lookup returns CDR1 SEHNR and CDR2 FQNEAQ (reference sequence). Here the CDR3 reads CASSLAPGLSYEQCF. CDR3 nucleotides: TGTGCCAGCAGCTTAGCCCCTGGACTATCCTATGAGCAGTGCTTC.